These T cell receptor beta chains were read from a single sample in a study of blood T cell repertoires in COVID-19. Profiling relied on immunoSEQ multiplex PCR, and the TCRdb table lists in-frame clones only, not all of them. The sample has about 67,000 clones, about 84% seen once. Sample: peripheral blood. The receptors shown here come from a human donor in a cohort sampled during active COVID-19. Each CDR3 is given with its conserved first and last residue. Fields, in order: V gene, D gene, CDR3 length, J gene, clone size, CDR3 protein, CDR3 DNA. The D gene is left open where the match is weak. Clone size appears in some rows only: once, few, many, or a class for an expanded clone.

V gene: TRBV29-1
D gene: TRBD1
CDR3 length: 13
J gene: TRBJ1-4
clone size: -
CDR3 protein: CSVGGQGAEKLFF
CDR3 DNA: TGCAGCGTTGGGGGACAGGGGGCTGAAAAACTGTTTTTT

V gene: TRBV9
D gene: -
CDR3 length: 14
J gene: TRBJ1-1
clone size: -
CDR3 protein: CASSVSPRNTEAFF
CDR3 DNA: TGTGCCAGCAGCGTAAGTCCCAGGAACACTGAAGCTTTCTTT

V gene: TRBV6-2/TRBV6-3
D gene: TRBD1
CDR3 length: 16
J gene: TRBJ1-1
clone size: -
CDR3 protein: CASTPDPGQGNTEAFF
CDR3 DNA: TGTGCCAGCACCCCAGACCCGGGACAGGGGAACACTGAAGCTTTCTTT

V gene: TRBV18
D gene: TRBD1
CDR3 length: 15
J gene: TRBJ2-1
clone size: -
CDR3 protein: CASSPPRQGASEQFF
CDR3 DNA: TGTGCCAGCTCACCACCAAGACAGGGGGCCAGTGAGCAGTTCTTC

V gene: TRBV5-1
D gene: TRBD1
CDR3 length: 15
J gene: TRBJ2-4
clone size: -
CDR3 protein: CASSFAPGQKNIQYF
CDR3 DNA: TGCGCCAGCAGCTTTGCACCGGGACAGAAAAACATTCAGTACTTC

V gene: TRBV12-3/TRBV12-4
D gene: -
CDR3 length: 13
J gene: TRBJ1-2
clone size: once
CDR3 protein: CASSPGISYGYTF
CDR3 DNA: TGTGCCAGCAGTCCCGGGATCAGCTATGGCTACACCTTC

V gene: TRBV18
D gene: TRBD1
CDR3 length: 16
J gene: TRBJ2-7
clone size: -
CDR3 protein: CASSPYYRDRGFEQYF
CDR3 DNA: TGTGCCAGCTCACCATACTACAGGGACAGGGGGTTCGAGCAGTACTTC

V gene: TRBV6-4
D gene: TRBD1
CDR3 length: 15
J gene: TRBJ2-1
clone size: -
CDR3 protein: CASSQSGTGDNEQFF
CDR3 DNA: TGTGCCAGCAGCCAATCGGGGACAGGGGACAATGAGCAGTTCTTC

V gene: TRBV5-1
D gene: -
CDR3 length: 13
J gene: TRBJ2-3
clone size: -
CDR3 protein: CASSLAGEDTQYF
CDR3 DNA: TGCGCCAGCAGCTTGGCTGGGGAGGATACGCAGTATTTT

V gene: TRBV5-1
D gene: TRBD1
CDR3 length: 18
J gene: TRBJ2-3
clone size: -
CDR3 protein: CASSLFMGDRAFTDTQYF
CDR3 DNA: TGCGCCAGCAGCTTGTTCATGGGGGACAGGGCCTTCACAGATACGCAGTATTTT

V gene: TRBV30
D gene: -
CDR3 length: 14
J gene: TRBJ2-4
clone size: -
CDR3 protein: CAWSVPTTSSIQYF
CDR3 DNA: TGTGCCTGGAGTGTGCCTACTACAAGTAGCATTCAGTACTTC

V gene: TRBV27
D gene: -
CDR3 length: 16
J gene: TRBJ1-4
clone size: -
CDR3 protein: CASSFVGGATNEKLFF
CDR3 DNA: TGTGCCAGCAGTTTTGTAGGGGGAGCGACTAATGAAAAACTGTTTTTT

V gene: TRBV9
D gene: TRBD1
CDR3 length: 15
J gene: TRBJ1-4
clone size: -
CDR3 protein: CASSAKTGGREKLFF
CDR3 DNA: TGTGCCAGCAGCGCTAAGACAGGGGGTCGTGAAAAACTGTTTTTT

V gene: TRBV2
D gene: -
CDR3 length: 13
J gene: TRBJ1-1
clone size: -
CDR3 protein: CASSGNRVSEAFF
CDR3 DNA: TGTGCCAGCAGCGGGAACAGGGTTTCTGAAGCTTTCTTT

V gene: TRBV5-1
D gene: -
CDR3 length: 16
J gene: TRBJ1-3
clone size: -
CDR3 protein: CASRTGTPNSGNTIYF
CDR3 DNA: TGCGCCAGCCGGACCGGGACACCGAACTCTGGAAACACCATATATTTT

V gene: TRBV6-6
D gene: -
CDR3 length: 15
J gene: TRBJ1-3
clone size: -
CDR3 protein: CASSYTQGAGNTIYF
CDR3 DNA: TGTGCCAGCAGTTACACTCAGGGTGCTGGAAACACCATATATTTT

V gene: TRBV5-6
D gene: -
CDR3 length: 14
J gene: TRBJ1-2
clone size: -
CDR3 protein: CASSGNRAGYGYTF
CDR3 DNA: TGTGCCAGCAGCGGTAACAGGGCCGGCTATGGCTACACCTTC

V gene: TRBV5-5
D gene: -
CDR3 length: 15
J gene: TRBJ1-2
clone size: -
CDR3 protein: CASSPKRETNYGYTF
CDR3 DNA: TGTGCCAGCAGCCCTAAGCGGGAAACTAACTATGGCTACACCTTC

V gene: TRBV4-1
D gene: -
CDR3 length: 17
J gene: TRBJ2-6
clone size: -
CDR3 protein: CASSQAFVSSGANVLTF
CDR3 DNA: TGCGCCAGCAGCCAAGCGTTTGTGAGCTCTGGGGCCAACGTCCTGACTTTC